This T cell receptor (beta chain) comes out of a study of blood T cell repertoires in COVID-19. Overall study context: Sources were T cells, B-cell-depleted T cells, or PBMCs; the material itself was cDNA or gDNA.

CDR1 is SGDLS, CDR2 YYNGEE, per germline. This CDR3 contains 13 residues. V gave up 4 bases and J gave up 5 bases, with 11 bases separating them. As processed by the authors: Estimation of nucleated cell counts was performed using reference gene primer amplification. TCRdb's copy holds only in-frame clones and misses some; the assay was immunoSEQ multiplex PCR. From that table come the V and J calls and clone size; the DNA was used to work out D and trimming. The data show roughly 280,000 clones, roughly 91% seen once. Living in about two dozen US areas, the participants were between about 18 and 100 years of age. Two negative PCRs, clearance, or symptom resolution characterized the recovered Cohort 3 donors.

Specimen: PBMCs or T cells enriched from blood (not recorded which). The clonotype was recovered from a woman aged 55-70 years who had recovered from COVID-19. The chain joins TRBV9 to TRBJ2-3; D gene uncertain. The CDR3 protein is CASSLSVGDTQYF. CDR3 coding DNA: TGTGCCAGCAGCCTCAGTGTTGGAGATACGCAGTATTTT.